The 3 T cell receptor beta chains below all came from one sample that was sequenced in a study of tumor and adjacent non-tumor tissue in lung cancer. No cell sorting was done before RNA was extracted from the tissue. The normal lung tissue was taken more than 3 cm from the tumor edge. The library came from three nested PCR rounds adapted from ARM-PCR protocols. TCRdb re-analysed the multiplex PCR reads in MiXCR, keeping a single row per CDR3 protein. The sample comprises tens of thousands of distinct CDR3 sequences, about 63% of which are singletons, and less than 35% rests with the top ten. Sequenced sample: distant non-tumor lung tissue. The receptors derive from a man aged 70-80 years with non-small cell lung cancer.

This clonotype showed up just a few times. V is TRBV6-4 and J is TRBJ2-3; D unresolved. The CDR3 covers 15 residues. The V gene's germline CDR1 is MRHNA and CDR2 SNTAGT. With 0 bases removed from V and 4 bases from J, the gap between germline ends came to 11 bases. CDR3 in DNA: TGTGCCAGCAGTGACTCGACTGCGTCCTCAGATACGCAGTATTTT. It codes for CASSDSTASSDTQYF.

By share, this clonotype counts as medium-sized. The rearrangement uses TRBV6-5 and TRBJ1-5; 7 nucleotides align to TRBD1. After removal of 5 bases from V and 4 bases from J, the junction contained 2 bases not matched to a gene. The germline V gene encodes CDR1 MNHEY and CDR2 SVGAGI. The CDR3 loop spans 13 amino acids. The DNA for the CDR3 is TGTGCCAGCAGTCGGGACAGAAATCAGCCCCAGCATTTT. It translates to CASSRDRNQPQHF.

In its sample, this clonotype ranks as medium-sized. The V gene is TRBV11-1, the J gene TRBJ1-1, with D uncertain. In germline, CDR1 is SGHAT, CDR2 FQDESV (reference sequence). V was trimmed by 1 base and J by 3 bases, leaving 6 bases between them. The CDR3 covers 13 residues. CDR3 sequence: CASSLDWDTEAFF. For the CDR3, the DNA is TGTGCCAGCAGCTTAGATTGGGACACTGAAGCTTTCTTT.